Here is one T cell receptor (beta chain) with its context. Its antigen is not known. The PCR employed 60 Vbeta primers together with 13 Jbeta primers. The table came from immunoSEQ multiplex PCR; TCRdb's copy has only in-frame clones and leaves some out. The table lists 40,000 to 65,000 clones. The entry originates in a study of cytomegalovirus exposure and HLA in healthy donors. Study-wide results and limits: The classifier, whose performance was assessed in both the original and validation cohorts, reportedly diagnosed cytomegalovirus status with high specificity and sensitivity. Most TCRs appeared rarely, but some public TCRs recurred in many donors. Later, TCR association rates were found to vary by HLA locus, highest for DRB1 and lowest for HLA-C. Later on, a genetic analysis was performed. It linked a missense variant in DCLRE1C with V- and J-gene trimming of TCR beta.

The TCR sequence derives from a man in his forties or fifties in good health and CMV-seropositive. The specimen was PBMCs.

CDR3 region: CASSPRTSGEQFF. The CDR3 DNA follows: TGTGCCAGCAGCCCACGGACTAGCGGGGAGCAGTTCTTC. The genes are TRBV7-3 and TRBJ2-1; 11 bases fit TRBD2. The V gene end was trimmed by 5 bases and the J gene end by 10 bases; junction bases not matched to a gene: 4. Looked up from germline, CDR1 is SGHTA and CDR2 is FQGTGA. The CDR3 contains 13 residues.